These 25 T cell receptor beta chains came from one sample sequenced in a study of long-term antiretroviral therapy in people with HIV. An immunoSEQ assay, version v3.0, was performed at survey level. TCRdb keeps only in-frame clones here, not all; method: immunoSEQ multiplex PCR. The sample lists under 25,000 clones; about 74% were seen once. This specimen consisted of unsorted PBMCs, obtained 0.5 years before starting antiretroviral therapy. These receptor sequences come from a man between 18 and 35 years old with HIV.

V gene TRBV6-5 combines with J gene TRBJ2-2; 11 nucleotides align to TRBD2. Germline V gene sequence: CDR1 MNHEY, CDR2 SVGAGI. The V and J ends lost 2 bases and 4 bases, in that order; junction bases with no gene match: 3. The CDR3 is made up of 16 amino acids. The CDR3 loop is CASSYGSGRATGELFF. The CDR3, as DNA: TGTGCCAGCAGTTACGGTAGCGGGAGGGCCACCGGGGAGCTGTTTTTT.

The chain carries TRBV11-2 and TRBJ2-7, with 9 bases identical to TRBD1. Per germline, CDR1 SGHAT and CDR2 FQNNGV. J was trimmed by 1 base and V by 5 bases; bases with no gene match: 6. CDR3 length: 15 residues. The CDR3 sequence: CASSKGGQGSYEQYF. For the CDR3, the DNA is TGTGCCAGCAGCAAAGGGGGACAGGGTTCCTACGAGCAGTACTTC.

This clone has only a few counts. The chain carries TRBV7-2 and TRBJ2-3, with a tentative D call TRBD1 (5 bases). Germline V gene data show CDR1 as SGHTA and CDR2 as FQGNSA. There are 13 residues in the CDR3. Trimming stripped 8 bases from V and 2 bases from J, with 11 bases between. The CDR3 sequence is CASFEGATDTQYF. The CDR3 nucleotides read TGTGCCAGCTTTGAAGGGGCCACAGATACGCAGTATTTT.

This chain links TRBV6-5 with TRBJ2-7; 8 nucleotides match TRBD1. Germline-derived CDR1 and CDR2 are MNHEY and SVGAGI. The trim removed 0 bases at V and 4 bases at J, leaving 2 bases unmatched. This CDR3 contains 14 residues. CDR3 sequence: CASSYSGTGYEQYF. As DNA, the CDR3 is TGTGCCAGCAGTTACTCGGGGACAGGTTACGAGCAGTACTTC.

This clone was counted a single time. This chain joins TRBV14 and TRBJ2-7; TRBD2 is a possible D gene (7 bases). This CDR3 is 15 amino acids long. V gave up 2 bases and J gave up 2 bases, with 13 bases separating them. The germline V gene has CDR1 SGHDN and CDR2 FVKESK. The DNA for the CDR3 is TGTGCCAGCAGCCAAAGGGGGGGACCCCCCTACGAGCAGTACTTC. This encodes CASSQRGGPPYEQYF. Together with reference TRBV14 and TRBJ2-7, the CDR3 gives the full variable domain: EAGVTQFPSHSVIEKGQTVTLRCDPISGHDNLYWYRRVMGKEIKFLLHFVKESKQDESGMPNNRFLAERTGGTYSTLKVQPAELEDSGVYFCASSQRGGPPYEQYFGPGTRLTVT.

This chain connects TRBV29-1 to TRBJ1-1; D gene ambiguous. The CDR3 covers 11 residues. Trimming took off 7 bases at V and 4 bases at J, with 10 bases between the two ends. Germline V CDR1 and CDR2: SQVTM, ANQGSEA. The CDR3 region is CSAVAGTEAFF. In DNA form, the CDR3 reads TGCAGCGCTGTCGCGGGCACTGAAGCTTTCTTT. The whole variable domain, remainder taken from reference TRBV29-1 and TRBJ1-1, is SAVISQKPSRDICQRGTSLTIQCQVDSQVTMMFWYRQQPGQSLTLIATANQGSEATYESGFVIDKFPISRPNLTFSTLTVSNMSPEDSSIYLCSAVAGTEAFFGQGTRLTVV.

This chain links TRBV6-5 with TRBJ2-7; D remains ambiguous. From germline, CDR1 is MNHEY and CDR2 SVGAGI. This CDR3 has 15 amino acids. The V end lost 2 bases, the J end lost 3 bases, and 14 bases lay between the germline ends. The CDR3 DNA follows: TGTGCCAGCAGTTACGACTCGGTAGAAGGCTACGAGCAGTACTTC. This codes for CASSYDSVEGYEQYF.

This rearrangement joins TRBV5-1 to TRBJ2-3; possibly TRBD2 for D (6 bases). CDR3 length: 17 residues. V was shortened by 0 bases and J by 1 base, with 15 bases between the two germline ends. Per the germline V gene, CDR1 is SGHRS and CDR2 is YFSETQ. In DNA, the CDR3 is TGCGCCAGCAGCTTGGCCAGGAGGGTGATTGGCACAGATACGCAGTATTTT. Its protein is CASSLARRVIGTDTQYF.

The chain is built from TRBV14 and TRBJ2-7, with D uncertain. Germline CDR1 and CDR2: SGHDN and FVKESK. The V end lost 3 bases, the J end lost 2 bases, and 17 bases lay between the germline ends. The CDR3 extends over 16 amino acids. DNA of the CDR3: TGTGCCAGCAGCCAGACCTCCTCGGAGCCTACCTACGAGCAGTACTTC. It specifies CASSQTSSEPTYEQYF.

J is TRBJ1-1 and V is TRBV14; TRBD1 aligns across 8 bases. Per germline, CDR1 SGHDN and CDR2 FVKESK. V lost 3 bases, J lost 6 bases, and 9 bases stayed unmatched. The CDR3 loop spans 15 amino acids. The CDR3 DNA reads as TGTGCCAGCAGCCAGGCTACGGACAGGGAGGCTGAAGCTTTCTTT. Residues: CASSQATDREAEAFF.

In this sample, this clone turned up a few times. The chain has TRBV7-9 and TRBJ1-1, with unresolved D. V lost 7 bases, J lost 6 bases, and 18 bases lay in between. CDR1 and CDR2 (germline): SEHNR, FQNEAQ (reference sequence). The CDR3 is made up of 14 amino acids. The CDR3 nucleotides are TGTGCCAGCAAGAGGAGTACCGGGTTCTCTGAAGCTTTCTTT. This encodes CASKRSTGFSEAFF. The whole variable domain, filled in from reference TRBV7-9 and TRBJ1-1, reads DTGVSQNPRHKITKRGQNVTFRCDPISEHNRLYWYRQTLGQGPEFLTYFQNEAQLEKSRLLSDRFSAERPKGSFSTLEIQRTEQGDSAMYLCASKRSTGFSEAFFGQGTRLTVV.

This rearrangement joins TRBV7-9 to TRBJ2-1; a possible D gene is TRBD2 (6 bases). The V and J ends lost 11 bases and 6 bases respectively, with 20 bases between them. This CDR3 is 14 amino acids long. In germline, CDR1 is SEHNR, CDR2 FQNEAQ (reference sequence). The DNA of the CDR3 is TGTGCCTCGGACTCGGGCCACGGGGGCAATGAGCAGTTCTTC. Residues: CASDSGHGGNEQFF.

This clone appeared once. The J gene is TRBJ2-7, the V gene TRBV6-5, with TRBD2 matching over 7 bases. The CDR3 is 12 residues long. CDR1 MNHEY and CDR2 SVGAGI come from the germline V gene. Trimming cost V 8 bases and J 0 bases; bases outside gene matches: 1. The CDR3 nucleotides are TGTGCCAGCGGGAGGGGCTCCTACGAGCAGTACTTC. The encoded protein is CASGRGSYEQYF.

The rearrangement joins TRBV6-5 to TRBJ2-1; 12 nucleotides align to TRBD1. The trim removed 4 bases at V and 8 bases at J, leaving 9 bases unmatched. Germline V gene data show CDR1 as MNHEY and CDR2 as SVGAGI. This CDR3 contains 16 residues. The CDR3 loop is CASSSPGTGGRYEQFF. The CDR3, as DNA: TGTGCCAGCAGTTCCCCCGGGACAGGGGGCAGGTATGAGCAGTTCTTC.

This clone has just a few counts. The rearrangement joins TRBV6-5 to TRBJ1-1; TRBD1 matches 10 bases. The CDR3 is 14 residues long. The germline gives CDR1 MNHEY, CDR2 SVGAGI. Germline trimming cut 4 bases from V and 5 bases from J; bases unmatched to any gene: 4. CDR3 bases: TGTGCCAGCAGTTGGACAGGGGGAAGGACTGAAGCTTTCTTT. This encodes CASSWTGGRTEAFF.

The V call is TRBV4-2, the J call TRBJ2-5, with TRBD2 matching over 10 bases. V shed 0 bases and J 5 bases; nucleotides not matched to a gene: 6. The germline V gene encodes CDR1 LGHNA and CDR2 YNFKEQ. The CDR3 contains 16 residues. The CDR3 DNA reads TGTGCCAGCAGCCAAGATTCTAGCGGGGGAGGGGAGACCCAGTACTTC. Protein product: CASSQDSSGGGETQYF.

The gene calls are TRBV5-1 and TRBJ2-3; D tentatively reads TRBD1 or TRBD2 (7 bases each). The ends were cut back, 1 base at V and 2 bases at J, with 20 bases in the middle. Looked up from germline, CDR1 is SGHRS and CDR2 is YFSETQ. The CDR3 is 18 residues long. CDR3 DNA: TGCGCCAGCAGCTTGTGGGGGGGACAGACTTCCAACACAGATACGCAGTATTTT. Its protein product is CASSLWGGQTSNTDTQYF.

This clone came up a few times. The chain couples TRBV7-9 to TRBJ1-1; the D gene is possibly TRBD1 (6 bases). V dropped 5 bases and J dropped 2 bases, with 15 bases sitting between them. The CDR3 has 15 residues. Germline V gene data show CDR1 as SEHNR and CDR2 as FQNEAQ (reference sequence). In DNA form, the CDR3 reads TGTGCCAGCAGCCCCGTTGACAGGACCAACACTGAAGCTTTCTTT. As protein: CASSPVDRTNTEAFF.

J is TRBJ1-2 and V is TRBV6-5; the D gene is possibly TRBD1 (6 bases). Deletions cut 2 bases from V and 6 bases from J, with 13 bases between. Germline CDR1 reads MNHEY; CDR2 reads SVGAGI. This CDR3 region has 14 residues. CDR3 DNA: TGTGCCAGCAGTTACGGGGGCGCGGGTAATGGCTACACCTTC. As protein: CASSYGGAGNGYTF.

The gene calls are TRBV28 and TRBJ1-1; 7 bases line up with TRBD1. Trimming cost V 3 bases and J 0 bases; bases outside gene matches: 7. CDR3 length: 16 amino acids. Germline V CDR1 and CDR2: MDHEN, SYDVKM. Here the CDR3 DNA reads TGTGCCAGCAGTTTCTACCGGGACAGTATGAACACTGAAGCTTTCTTT. It is translated as CASSFYRDSMNTEAFF.

For the CDR3, the DNA is TGTGCCAGCAGTTTAAAGGGAGCGTCCAGCTCCTACGAGCAGTACTTC. Its translation: CASSLKGASSSYEQYF. The genes are TRBV27 and TRBJ2-7, with D possibly TRBD2 on 5 matching bases. V dropped 2 bases and J dropped 0 bases, with 14 bases sitting between them. From germline, CDR1 is MNHEY and CDR2 SMNVEV (reference sequence). The CDR3 covers 16 residues.

The DNA of the CDR3 is TGTGCCAGCAGCTCTGCTAGCACAGATACGCAGTATTTT. This codes for CASSSASTDTQYF. The genes are TRBV7-3 and TRBJ2-3; D unclear. Germline V gene lookup returns CDR1 SGHTA and CDR2 FQGTGA. V was pared by 4 bases and J by 0 bases, with 5 bases between. The CDR3 consists of 13 residues.

V and J are TRBV9 and TRBJ1-2; 7 nucleotides line up with TRBD1. CDR3 length: 16 residues. Germline V lookup: CDR1 SGDLS, CDR2 YYNGEE. Losses at the gene ends were 4 bases for V and 1 base for J; bases not matched to a gene: 10. The CDR3 nucleotides are TGTGCCAGCAGCTCTCCCCCGCAGGGGGATAACTATGGCTACACCTTC. Its protein product is CASSSPPQGDNYGYTF.

The rearrangement uses TRBV15 and TRBJ2-7; D is ambiguous. The CDR3 is 13 amino acids. V was shortened by 0 bases and J by 3 bases, with 6 bases between the two germline ends. From germline, CDR1 is LNHNV and CDR2 YYDKDF (reference sequence). CDR3 coding DNA: TGTGCCACCAGCAGAGATGGGCACTACGAGCAGTACTTC. Its protein product is CATSRDGHYEQYF.

The chain has TRBV5-4 and TRBJ2-3; possibly TRBD1 for D (6 bases). The CDR3 consists of 15 residues. CDR1 SGHNT and CDR2 YYREEE come from the germline V gene (reference sequence). Trimming left V 3 bases short and J 2 bases short, with 13 bases between. CDR3 protein: CASSSDRTLTDTQYF. CDR3 in DNA: TGTGCCAGCAGCTCCGACAGGACCCTCACAGATACGCAGTATTTT. The whole variable domain, remainder taken from reference TRBV5-4 and TRBJ2-3, is ETGVTQSPTHLIKTRGQQVTLRCSSQSGHNTVSWYQQALGQGPQFIFQYYREEENGRGNFPPRFSGLQFPNYSSELNVNALELDDSALYLCASSSDRTLTDTQYFGPGTRLTVL.